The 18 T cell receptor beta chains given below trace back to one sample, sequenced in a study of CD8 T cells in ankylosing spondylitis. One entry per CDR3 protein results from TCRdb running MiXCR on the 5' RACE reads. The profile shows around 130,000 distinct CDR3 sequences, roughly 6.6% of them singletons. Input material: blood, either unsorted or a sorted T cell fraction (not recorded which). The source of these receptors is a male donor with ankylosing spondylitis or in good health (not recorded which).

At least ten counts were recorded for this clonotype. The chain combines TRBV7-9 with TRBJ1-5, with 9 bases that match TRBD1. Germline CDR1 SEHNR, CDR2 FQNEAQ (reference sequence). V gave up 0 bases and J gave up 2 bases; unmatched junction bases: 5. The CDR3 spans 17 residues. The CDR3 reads CASSLAGTGNRNQPQHF. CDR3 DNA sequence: TGTGCCAGCAGCTTAGCCGGGACAGGGAATCGCAATCAGCCCCAGCATTTT.

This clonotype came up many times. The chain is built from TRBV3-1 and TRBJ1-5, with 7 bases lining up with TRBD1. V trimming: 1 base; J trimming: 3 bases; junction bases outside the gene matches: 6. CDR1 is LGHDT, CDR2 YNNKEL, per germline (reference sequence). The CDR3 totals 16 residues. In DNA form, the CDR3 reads TGTGCCAGCAGCCAAGGAGGCACAGGGGACAATCAGCCCCAGCATTTT. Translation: CASSQGGTGDNQPQHF.

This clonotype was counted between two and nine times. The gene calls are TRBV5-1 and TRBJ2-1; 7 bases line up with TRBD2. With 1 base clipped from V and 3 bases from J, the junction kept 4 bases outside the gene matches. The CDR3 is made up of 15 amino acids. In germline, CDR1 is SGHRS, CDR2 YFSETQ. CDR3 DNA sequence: TGCGCCAGCAGCTTGTGGGGGGGAGACTACAATGAGCAGTTCTTC. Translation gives CASSLWGGDYNEQFF.

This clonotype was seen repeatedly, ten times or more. CDR3 bases: TGCAGCGTTTACAGGGATTTTAACTATGGCTACACCTTC. As protein: CSVYRDFNYGYTF. This chain connects TRBV29-1 to TRBJ1-2; tentative D call: TRBD1 (6 bases). Germline loops: CDR1 SQVTM, CDR2 ANQGSEA. Trimming removed 5 bases at V and 1 base at J, with 11 bases between. The CDR3 is made up of 13 amino acids.

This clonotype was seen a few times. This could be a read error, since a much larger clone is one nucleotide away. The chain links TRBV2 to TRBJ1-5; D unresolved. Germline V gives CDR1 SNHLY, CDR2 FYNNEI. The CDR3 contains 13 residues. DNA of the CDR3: TGTGCCAGTGCGGCCGGTCCCAATCGGCCCCAGCATTTT. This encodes CASAAGPNRPQHF.

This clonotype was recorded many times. The CDR3 is CASSQDDVPGELFF. For the CDR3, the DNA is TGTGCCAGCAGCCAAGATGACGTTCCCGGGGAGCTGTTTTTT. The chain joins TRBV3-1 to TRBJ2-2; D is uncertain. Germline assignment: CDR1 LGHDT and CDR2 YNNKEL (reference sequence). The CDR3 runs to 14 residues. Trimming left V 0 bases short and J 6 bases short, with 8 bases between.

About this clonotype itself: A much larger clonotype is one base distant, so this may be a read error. The chain's CDR3 is CASSLSSGKGCEQYF. The CDR3 DNA reads as TGTGCCAGCAGCTTGAGCTCCGGGAAAGGCTGCGAGCAGTACTTC. The chain is built from TRBV7-9 and TRBJ2-7; TRBD2 might be the D (5 bases). This CDR3 contains 15 residues. Germline values: CDR1 SEHNR, CDR2 FQNEAQ (reference sequence). The ends were cut back, 3 bases at V and 6 bases at J, with 18 bases in the middle. The variable domain in full, completed from reference TRBV7-9 and TRBJ2-7, reads DTGVSQNPRHKITKRGQNVTFRCDPISEHNRLYWYRQTLGQGPEFLTYFQNEAQLEKSRLLSDRFSAERPKGSFSTLEIQRTEQGDSAMYLCASSLSSGKGCEQYFGPGTRLTVT.

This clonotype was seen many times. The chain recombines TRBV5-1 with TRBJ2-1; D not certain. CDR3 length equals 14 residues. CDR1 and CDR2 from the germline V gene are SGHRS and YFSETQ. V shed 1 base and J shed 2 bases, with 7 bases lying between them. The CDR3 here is CASSLILTYNEQFF. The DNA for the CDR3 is TGCGCCAGCAGCTTGATACTTACCTACAATGAGCAGTTCTTC.

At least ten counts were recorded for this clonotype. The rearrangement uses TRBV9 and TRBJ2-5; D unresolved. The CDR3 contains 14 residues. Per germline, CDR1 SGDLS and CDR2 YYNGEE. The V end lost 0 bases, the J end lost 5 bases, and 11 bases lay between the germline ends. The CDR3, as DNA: TGTGCCAGCAGCGTAGCTGGAGCCTTGGAGACCCAGTACTTC. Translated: CASSVAGALETQYF.

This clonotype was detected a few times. CDR3 loop: CASSSAPPKNIQYF. CDR3 nucleotide sequence: TGCGCCAGCAGCTCGGCCCCCCCAAAAAACATTCAGTACTTC. The chain couples TRBV5-1 to TRBJ2-4; the D is unclear. This CDR3 is built from 14 residues. Per the germline V gene, CDR1 is SGHRS and CDR2 is YFSETQ. Trimming pared 3 bases from V and 4 bases from J, leaving 11 bases between. Complete variable domain (other parts from reference TRBV5-1 and TRBJ2-4): KAGVTQTPRYLIKTRGQQVTLSCSPISGHRSVSWYQQTPGQGLQFLFEYFSETQRNKGNFPGRFSGRQFSNSRSEMNVSTLELGDSALYLCASSSAPPKNIQYFGAGTRLSVL.

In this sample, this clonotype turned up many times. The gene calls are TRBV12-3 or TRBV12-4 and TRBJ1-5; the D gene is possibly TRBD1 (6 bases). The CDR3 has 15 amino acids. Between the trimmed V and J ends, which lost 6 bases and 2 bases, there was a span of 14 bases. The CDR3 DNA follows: TGTGCCAGCAGCCGACAGGTTATAGGCAATCAGCCCCAGCATTTT. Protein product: CASSRQVIGNQPQHF.

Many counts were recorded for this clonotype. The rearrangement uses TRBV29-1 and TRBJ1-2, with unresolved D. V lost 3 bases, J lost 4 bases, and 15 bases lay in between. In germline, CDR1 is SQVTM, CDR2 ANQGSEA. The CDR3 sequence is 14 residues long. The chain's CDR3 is CSVERQKLGYGYTF. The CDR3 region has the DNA TGCAGCGTTGAGCGGCAGAAACTTGGCTATGGCTACACCTTC.

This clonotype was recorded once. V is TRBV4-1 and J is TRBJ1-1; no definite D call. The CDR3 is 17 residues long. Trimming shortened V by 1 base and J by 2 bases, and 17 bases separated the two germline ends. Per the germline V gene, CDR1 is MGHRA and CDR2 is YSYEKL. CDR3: CASSQGPGSAGNTEAFF. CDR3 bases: TGCGCCAGCAGCCAAGGACCCGGATCGGCCGGTAACACTGAAGCTTTCTTT.

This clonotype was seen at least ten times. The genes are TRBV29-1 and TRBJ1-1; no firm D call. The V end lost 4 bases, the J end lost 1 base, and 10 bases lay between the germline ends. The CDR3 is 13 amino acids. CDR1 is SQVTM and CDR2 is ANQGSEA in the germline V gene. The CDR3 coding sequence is TGCAGCGTTGCATCCCAGCAGAACACTGAAGCTTTCTTT. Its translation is CSVASQQNTEAFF. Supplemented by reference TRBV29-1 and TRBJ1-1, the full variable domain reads SAVISQKPSRDICQRGTSLTIQCQVDSQVTMMFWYRQQPGQSLTLIATANQGSEATYESGFVIDKFPISRPNLTFSTLTVSNMSPEDSSIYLCSVASQQNTEAFFGQGTRLTVV.

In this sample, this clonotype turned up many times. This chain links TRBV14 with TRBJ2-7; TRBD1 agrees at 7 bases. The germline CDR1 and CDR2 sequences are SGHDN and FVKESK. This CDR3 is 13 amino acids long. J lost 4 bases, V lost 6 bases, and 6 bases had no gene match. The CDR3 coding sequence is TGTGCCAGCAGACGAGGACAGGAGTACGAGCAGTACTTC. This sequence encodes CASRRGQEYEQYF.

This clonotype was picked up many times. In nucleotides, the CDR3 is TGCGCCAGCAGCTTGGCGACAGGCGAGTGGACCTACGAGCAGTACTTC. This encodes CASSLATGEWTYEQYF. The V call is TRBV5-1, the J call TRBJ2-7; D possibly corresponds to TRBD1 (6 bases). The CDR3 runs to 16 residues. With 0 bases removed from V and 2 bases from J, the gap between germline ends came to 15 bases. The germline gives CDR1 SGHRS, CDR2 YFSETQ.

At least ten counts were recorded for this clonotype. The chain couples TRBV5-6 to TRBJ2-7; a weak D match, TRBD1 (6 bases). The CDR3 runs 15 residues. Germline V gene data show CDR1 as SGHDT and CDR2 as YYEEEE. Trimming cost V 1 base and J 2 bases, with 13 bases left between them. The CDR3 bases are TGTGCCAGCAGCTTGCCGACAGGACCAACCTACGAGCAGTACTTC. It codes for CASSLPTGPTYEQYF.

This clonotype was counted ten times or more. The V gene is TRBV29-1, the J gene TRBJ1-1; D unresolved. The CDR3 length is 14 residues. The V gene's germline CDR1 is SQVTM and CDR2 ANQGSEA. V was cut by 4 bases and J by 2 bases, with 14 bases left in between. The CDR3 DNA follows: TGCAGCGTTGTCACCCTCCTCTCCAACACTGAAGCTTTCTTT. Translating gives CSVVTLLSNTEAFF.